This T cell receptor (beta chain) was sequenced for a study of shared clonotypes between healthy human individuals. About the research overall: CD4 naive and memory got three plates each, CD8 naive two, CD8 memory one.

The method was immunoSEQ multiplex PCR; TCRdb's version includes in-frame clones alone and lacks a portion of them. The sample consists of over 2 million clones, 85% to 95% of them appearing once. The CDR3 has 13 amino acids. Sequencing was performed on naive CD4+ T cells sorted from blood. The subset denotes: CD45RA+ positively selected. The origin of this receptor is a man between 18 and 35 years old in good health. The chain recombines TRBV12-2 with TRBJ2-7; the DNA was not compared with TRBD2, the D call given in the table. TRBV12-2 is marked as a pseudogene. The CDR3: CASSPSADYEQYF. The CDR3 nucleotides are TGTGCCAGCAGTCCCAGCGCGGACTACGAGCAGTACTTC.